This T cell receptor (beta chain) was obtained from a study of pediatric ulcerative colitis (dated by TCRdb to about 2019). Study-wide context: Pancolitis was present in over 5 ulcerative colitis patients and left-sided colitis in two, and histology consistent with ulcerative colitis was found in all of these patients. By Pediatric Ulcerative Colitis Activity Index, mild disease was classified in two patients, moderate disease in four and acute severe colitis in three. From nine newly diagnosed, treatment-naive pediatric ulcerative colitis patients and a few non-IBD control children, paired blood and rectal samples were collected. The paper's findings and limits, for the study overall: The healthy control group was small, consisting of only a handful of individuals. Controls, mild-moderate and acute severe colitis patients were separated by rectal repertoire features, and reduced rectal diversity due to clonal expansions was observed in acute severe colitis. Compared with controls, ulcerative colitis patients showed significantly higher autologous blood-rectal clonal overlap, a finding that suggests increased T cell trafficking to inflamed tissue. For technical reasons, blood samples from a couple of patients gave substantially fewer templates, and these samples were excluded from the blood-rectal overlap analysis. A couple of rectal CDR3 clonotypes turned up in every ulcerative colitis patient but in none of the controls. Because repertoires came from total lymphocyte DNA, patterns in rare subsets such as regulatory T cells may not be reflected.

Inclusive of the bounding cysteine and phenylalanine, the CDR3 is 16 residues long. Of the read, only the CDR3 DNA is kept; its 48 bases are in frame from base 1. Trimming removed 4 bases from V and 4 bases from J, leaving 18 bases between the germline ends. The germline V gene encodes CDR1 ENHRY and CDR2 SYGVKD. Rearranged CDR3 beta regions were amplified from genomic DNA with multiplex V and J primers using the immunoSEQ TRB Survey service. To keep sequencing depth the same across samples, survey-level depth of up to 500,000 reads per sample was applied. The libraries were purified and pooled, then sequenced using Illumina technology. From the authors' description of their analysis: Productive clonality, sample overlap, pairwise scatters, CDR3 beta length, V/D/J gene usage and productiveness were assessed with immunoSEQ online tools. Calculated diversity was defined as the number of unique rearrangements divided by total templates, multiplied by 100, and Shannon and Simpson indices were computed as well. Principal component analysis used the R prcomp function and ggbiplot package on Z-score normalized data. Blood-rectal clonal overlap within each subject was quantified with Morisita's index. Sourced from immuneACCESS, this table was stored by TCRdb with only in-frame sequences that have V and J called. A share of the clones is absent; for the studies checked, an unresolved V gene accounts for under half, and the remainder has no known explanation. V, J and clone size were drawn from that table, and D and trimming were deduced from the DNA. In all, the sample holds about 15,000 clones, and more than 80% of those were seen once. The ten largest clonotypes hold 0.98% of the sample.

In the case of this clone: Its antigen remains unidentified. Per-nucleotide qualities are absent, and no much larger clonotype sits a single base away.

No immunosuppressive medication had been given to the ulcerative colitis patients before the diagnostic colonoscopy. Blood was sampled at the time of the colonoscopy. The Wizard kit (Promega) was used to extract genomic DNA from both blood and intestinal samples. The material sequenced was blood. This TCR was sampled from a boy between 5 and 17 years old with moderate ulcerative colitis. The chain links TRBV10-3 with TRBJ2-3; the D segment may tentatively be TRBD1 or TRBD2, each giving 5 matched bases. Here is the DNA: TGTGCCATCAGTGTAGGGGCTCCGGGAATTGCAGATACGCAGTATTTT. The encoded protein is CAISVGAPGIADTQYF.